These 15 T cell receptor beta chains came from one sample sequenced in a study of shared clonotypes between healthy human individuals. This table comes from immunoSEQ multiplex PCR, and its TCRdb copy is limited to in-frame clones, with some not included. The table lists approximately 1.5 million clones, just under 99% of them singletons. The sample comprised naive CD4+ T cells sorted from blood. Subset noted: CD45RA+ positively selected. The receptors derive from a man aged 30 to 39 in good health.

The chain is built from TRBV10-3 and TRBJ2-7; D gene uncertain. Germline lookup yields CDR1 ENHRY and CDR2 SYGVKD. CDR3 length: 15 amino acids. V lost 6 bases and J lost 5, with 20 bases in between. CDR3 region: CAIRDPSSGSHEQYF. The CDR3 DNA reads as TGTGCCATCAGGGACCCCAGTTCGGGTTCCCACGAGCAGTACTTC.

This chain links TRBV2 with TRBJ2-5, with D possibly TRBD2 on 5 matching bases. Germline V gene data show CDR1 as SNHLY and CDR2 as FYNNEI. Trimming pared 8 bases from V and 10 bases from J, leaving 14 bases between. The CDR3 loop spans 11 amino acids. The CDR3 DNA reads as TGTGCCAGCTCGGGGTTTGAGGGCCAGTACTTC. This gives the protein CASSGFEGQYF.

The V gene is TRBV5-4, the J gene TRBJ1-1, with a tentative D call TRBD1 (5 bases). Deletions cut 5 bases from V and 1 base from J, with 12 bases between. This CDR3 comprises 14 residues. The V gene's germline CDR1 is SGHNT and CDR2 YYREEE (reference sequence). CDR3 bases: TGTGCCAGCAGGGCCCCGGGGACGAACACTGAAGCTTTCTTT. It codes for CASRAPGTNTEAFF.

The CDR3 sequence: CASSVAMGGPFEQYF. Written as DNA, the CDR3 is TGTGCCAGCAGCGTAGCCATGGGGGGTCCGTTCGAGCAGTACTTC. The J gene is TRBJ2-7, the V gene TRBV9, with a weak D call TRBD2 (6 bases). The V end was cut by 0 bases, the J end by 6 bases, with 16 bases between. CDR3 size: 15 residues. The germline V gene encodes CDR1 SGDLS and CDR2 YYNGEE.

DNA for the CDR3: TGTGCCAGCTCATCCACCCCCGGGGCGGGAGACACTGAAGCTTTCTTT. It translates to CASSSTPGAGDTEAFF. The chain recombines TRBV18 with TRBJ1-1, with D possibly being TRBD1 (5 bases). The CDR3 is 16 amino acids. V was shortened by 5 bases and J by 3 bases, with 19 bases between the two germline ends. Germline CDR1 KGHSH, CDR2 LQKENI. Using reference TRBV18 and TRBJ1-1 for the parts outside the CDR3, the full variable domain is NAGVMQNPRHLVRRRGQEARLRCSPMKGHSHVYWYRQLPEEGLKFMVYLQKENIIDESGMPKERFSAEFPKEGPSILRIQQVVRGDSAAYFCASSSTPGAGDTEAFFGQGTRLTVV.

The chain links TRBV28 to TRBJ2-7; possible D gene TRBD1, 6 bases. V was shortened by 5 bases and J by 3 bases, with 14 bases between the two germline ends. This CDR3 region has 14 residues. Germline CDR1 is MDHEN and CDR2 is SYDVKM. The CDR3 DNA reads TGTGCCAGCAGTCAAATGGGGGCGGGCTACGAGCAGTACTTC. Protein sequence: CASSQMGAGYEQYF.

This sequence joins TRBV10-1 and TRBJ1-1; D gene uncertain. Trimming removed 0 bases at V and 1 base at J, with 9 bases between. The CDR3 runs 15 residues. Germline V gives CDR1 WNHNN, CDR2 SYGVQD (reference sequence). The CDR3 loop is CASSESGWANTEAFF. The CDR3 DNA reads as TGCGCCAGCAGTGAGTCAGGATGGGCGAACACTGAAGCTTTCTTT.

The CDR3 DNA sequence: TGTGCCAGCAGCTTAGGAGGGGGGAAGGAGACCCAGTACTTC. Encoded protein: CASSLGGGKETQYF. The rearrangement joins TRBV11-2 to TRBJ2-5; D possibly uses TRBD1 or TRBD2 (6 bases each). Germline V gene lookup returns CDR1 SGHAT and CDR2 FQNNGV. CDR3 length equals 14 residues. Trimming took 1 base from V and 5 from J, leaving 11 bases between them.

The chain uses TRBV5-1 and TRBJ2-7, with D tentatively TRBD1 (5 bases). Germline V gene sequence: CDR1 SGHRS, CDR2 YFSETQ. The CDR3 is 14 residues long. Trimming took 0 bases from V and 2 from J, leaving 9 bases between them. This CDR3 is CASSLDGAAYEQYF. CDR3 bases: TGCGCCAGCAGCTTGGATGGGGCAGCCTACGAGCAGTACTTC. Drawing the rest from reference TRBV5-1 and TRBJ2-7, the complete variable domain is KAGVTQTPRYLIKTRGQQVTLSCSPISGHRSVSWYQQTPGQGLQFLFEYFSETQRNKGNFPGRFSGRQFSNSRSEMNVSTLELGDSALYLCASSLDGAAYEQYFGPGTRLTVT.

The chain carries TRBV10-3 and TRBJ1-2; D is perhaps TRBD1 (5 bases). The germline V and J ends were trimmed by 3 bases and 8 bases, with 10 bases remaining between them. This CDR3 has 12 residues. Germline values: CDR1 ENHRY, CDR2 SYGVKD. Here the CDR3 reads CAISDPRGGYTF. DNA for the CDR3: TGTGCCATCAGTGACCCCCGGGGGGGCTACACCTTC.

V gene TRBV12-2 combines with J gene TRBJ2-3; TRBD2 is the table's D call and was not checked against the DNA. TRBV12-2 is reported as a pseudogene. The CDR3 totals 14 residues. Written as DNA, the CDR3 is TGTGCAAGTCGCTTGGGGACTAGTACAGATACGCAGTATTTT. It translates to CASRLGTSTDTQYF.

The DNA of the CDR3 is TGCAGCGCGAACGACAGGGACTCCTTTGGCTACACCTTC. It specifies CSANDRDSFGYTF. The J gene is TRBJ1-2, the V gene TRBV29-1; 7 bases are shared with TRBD1. The V gene's germline CDR1 is SQVTM and CDR2 ANQGSEA. J gave up 7 bases and V 7 bases, and 12 bases lay outside the gene matches. The CDR3 contains 13 residues.

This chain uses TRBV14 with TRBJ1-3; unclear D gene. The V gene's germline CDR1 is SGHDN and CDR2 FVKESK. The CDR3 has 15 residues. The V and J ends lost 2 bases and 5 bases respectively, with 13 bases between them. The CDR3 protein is CASSQRNYQRNTIYF. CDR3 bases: TGTGCCAGCAGCCAAAGAAATTACCAACGAAACACCATATATTTT. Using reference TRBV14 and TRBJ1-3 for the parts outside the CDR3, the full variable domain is EAGVTQFPSHSVIEKGQTVTLRCDPISGHDNLYWYRRVMGKEIKFLLHFVKESKQDESGMPNNRFLAERTGGTYSTLKVQPAELEDSGVYFCASSQRNYQRNTIYFGEGSWLTVV.

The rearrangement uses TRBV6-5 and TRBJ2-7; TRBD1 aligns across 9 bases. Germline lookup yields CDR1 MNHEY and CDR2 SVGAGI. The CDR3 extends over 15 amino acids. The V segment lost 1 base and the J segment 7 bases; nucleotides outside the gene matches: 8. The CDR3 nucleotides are TGTGCCAGCAGTTACTTTGGGACAGGGCATCAGGAGCAGTACTTC. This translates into CASSYFGTGHQEQYF.

The CDR3 DNA sequence: TGCGCCAGCAGCCAAGTACACAGCTATGGCTACACCTTC. Amino acid sequence: CASSQVHSYGYTF. The chain employs TRBV4-3 and TRBJ1-2; D is uncertain. V lost 1 base and J 4 bases, leaving 7 bases between the germline ends. The CDR3 is 13 amino acids. CDR1 and CDR2 from the germline V gene are LGHNA and YSLEER.